The 16 T cell receptor beta chains given below trace back to one sample, sequenced in a study of graft-versus-host responses after intestinal transplantation. Sequenced by immunoSEQ multiplex PCR; TCRdb stores in-frame clones only, minus some. The repertoire holds tens of thousands of clones, about 86% seen once, with approximately 20% in the top ten. These receptors are not linked to any known antigen. The sample in question was unstimulated CD8+ T cells sorted from spleen or lymph node cells, obtained before intestinal transplant. The receptor set was obtained from a human donor who received an intestinal transplant.

V usage is TRBV28 and J usage is TRBJ1-2; 9 bases align to TRBD1. Germline V gene lookup returns CDR1 MDHEN and CDR2 SYDVKM. J gave up 5 bases and V 5 bases, and 12 bases lay outside the gene matches. This CDR3 is built from 16 residues. CDR3 sequence: CASSRTRTGDGYGYTF. As DNA, the CDR3 is TGTGCCAGCAGTAGAACCCGGACAGGGGACGGGTATGGCTACACCTTC.

The chain joins TRBV4-1 to TRBJ2-1, with TRBD2 as a possible D gene (5 bases). The CDR3 runs 13 residues. The V end was cut by 5 bases, the J end by 4 bases, with 9 bases between. Germline V gene sequence: CDR1 MGHRA, CDR2 YSYEKL. CDR3 residues: CASSKTGYNEQFF. The CDR3 DNA is TGCGCCAGCAGCAAAACGGGATACAATGAGCAGTTCTTC.

This chain links TRBV27 with TRBJ2-1; 11 nucleotides agree with TRBD1. V lost 5 bases, J lost 9 bases, and 9 bases stayed unmatched. CDR3 size: 15 residues. Looked up from germline, CDR1 is MNHEY and CDR2 is SMNVEV (reference sequence). DNA of the CDR3: TGTGCCAGCAGTCCTGGGACAGGGGGGCTGAGTGAGCAGTTCTTC. Residues: CASSPGTGGLSEQFF.

This clone was counted a single time. The gene calls are TRBV9 and TRBJ2-3; D not resolved. V was cut by 4 bases and J by 4 bases, with 13 bases left in between. Germline V CDR1 and CDR2: SGDLS, YYNGEE. The length of the CDR3 is 14 residues. For the CDR3, the DNA is TGTGCCAGCAGCCAGTATTATCCCCCAGATACGCAGTATTTT. It encodes CASSQYYPPDTQYF.

The V call is TRBV5-3, the J call TRBJ2-1; 9 bases line up with TRBD1. TRBV5-3 belongs to the ORF category, with a function that is uncertain. CDR3 length: 18 amino acids. Trimming removed 4 bases from V and 1 base from J; junction bases left unmatched: 12. CDR3 nucleotide sequence: TGTGCCAGAAGCCTGGAATGGGTACAGGGGGCTTCCTACAATGAGCAGTTCTTC. Translated, it gives CARSLEWVQGASYNEQFF.

This clone occurred a few times. The same CDR3 also results from other DNA sequences found in this sample. The chain joins TRBV4-3 to TRBJ1-6; D gene unclear. This CDR3 has 14 amino acids. V was cut by 1 base and J by 10 bases, with 11 bases left in between. Germline CDR1 reads LGHNA; CDR2 reads YSLEER. The CDR3 region is CASSQAGGGSPLHF. DNA for the CDR3: TGCGCCAGCAGCCAAGCCGGAGGTGGATCACCCCTCCACTTT.

The chain is built from TRBV7-6 and TRBJ1-5; 7 bases fit TRBD1. CDR1 is SGHVS and CDR2 is FNYEAQ in the germline V gene. V trimming: 5 bases; J trimming: 2 bases; junction bases outside the gene matches: 6. This CDR3 contains 15 residues. The CDR3 nucleotides are TGTGCCAGCAGCCAGGGACAGTCGGGCAATCAGCCCCAGCATTTT. Its protein product is CASSQGQSGNQPQHF.

The table lists this clone with a few counts. This chain joins TRBV6-6 and TRBJ1-2, with 9 positions matching TRBD1. V gave up 6 bases and J gave up 5 bases; unmatched junction bases: 7. From germline, CDR1 is MNHNY and CDR2 SVGAGI (reference sequence). CDR3 size: 14 residues. The CDR3 is CASSVGTGWYGYTF. The CDR3 DNA is TGTGCCAGCAGCGTCGGGACAGGGTGGTATGGCTACACCTTC.

The chain couples TRBV28 to TRBJ2-7; TRBD2 matches 7 bases. The CDR3 spans 16 residues. CDR1 MDHEN and CDR2 SYDVKM come from the germline V gene. J was trimmed by 3 bases and V by 1 base; bases with no gene match: 9. CDR3 in amino acids: CASSLSGGRFVYEQYF. The CDR3 DNA is TGTGCCAGCAGTTTATCCGGCGGGAGATTCGTCTACGAGCAGTACTTC. The full variable domain, completed using reference TRBV28 and TRBJ2-7, is DVKVTQSSRYLVKRTGEKVFLECVQDMDHENMFWYRQDPGLGLRLIYFSYDVKMKEKGDIPEGYSVSREKKERFSLILESASTNQTSMYLCASSLSGGRFVYEQYFGPGTRLTVT.

This chain links TRBV27 with TRBJ2-3; 10 bases are shared with TRBD2. V trimming: 5 bases; J trimming: 4 bases; junction bases outside the gene matches: 21. CDR1 MNHEY and CDR2 SMNVEV come from the germline V gene (reference sequence). The CDR3 extends over 20 amino acids. CDR3 nucleotide sequence: TGTGCCAGCAGTCATTTCCCCTGGCCTAGCGGGGGAGGTGGAGCAGATACGCAGTATTTT. Translating gives CASSHFPWPSGGGGADTQYF.

The V and J genes are TRBV7-6 and TRBJ2-5; TRBD2 agrees at 8 bases. TRBJ2-7 explains the end of the DNA better; the J call may be wrong. In germline, CDR1 is SGHVS, CDR2 FNYEAQ. This CDR3 is 17 amino acids long. CDR3 bases: TGTGCCAGCAGCTTAGCCCCACGGGAGGGCCTAAGGAACGAGCAGTACTTC. Translating it yields CASSLAPREGLRNEQYF.

V gene TRBV10-3 combines with J gene TRBJ1-2; 7 bases agree with TRBD1. V lost 0 bases and J lost 2; bases outside the gene matches: 0. From germline, CDR1 is ENHRY and CDR2 SYGVKD. There are 14 residues in the CDR3. The CDR3 sequence: CAISESTGNYGYTF. In DNA form, the CDR3 reads TGTGCCATCAGTGAGTCGACAGGGAACTATGGCTACACCTTC.

J is TRBJ2-3 and V is TRBV27; a weak D match, TRBD2 (6 bases). The CDR3 consists of 12 residues. V shed 5 bases and J shed 6 bases, with 9 bases lying between them. In germline, CDR1 is MNHEY, CDR2 SMNVEV (reference sequence). The DNA of the CDR3 is TGTGCCAGCAGTCGGGGGACGGATACGCAGTATTTT. This codes for CASSRGTDTQYF.

This rearrangement joins TRBV4-1 to TRBJ1-5, with D maybe TRBD1 (5 bases). Germline values: CDR1 MGHRA, CDR2 YSYEKL. The CDR3 totals 15 residues. V gave up 5 bases and J gave up 6 bases, with 17 bases separating them. CDR3 residues: CASSARPGRGQPQHF. The CDR3 DNA reads TGCGCCAGCAGCGCGAGACCGGGGCGGGGTCAGCCCCAGCATTTT.

The rearrangement joins TRBV6-5 to TRBJ2-1; 11 bases are shared with TRBD2. The trim removed 4 bases at V and 0 bases at J, leaving 2 bases unmatched. The CDR3 runs 16 residues. Germline V CDR1 and CDR2: MNHEY, SVGAGI. The CDR3 nucleotides read TGTGCCAGCAGTTTAGCGGGAGGGCCCTCCTACAATGAGCAGTTCTTC. Translating it yields CASSLAGGPSYNEQFF.

In its sample, this clone was seen a few times. This chain's CDR3 is CSVEPRQGVYEQYF. CDR3 coding DNA: TGCAGCGTTGAACCTCGACAGGGGGTGTACGAGCAGTACTTC. The chain employs TRBV29-1 and TRBJ2-7; 9 bases are shared with TRBD1. V lost 2 bases and J lost 4; bases outside the gene matches: 6. In germline, CDR1 is SQVTM, CDR2 ANQGSEA. The CDR3 length is 14 residues.